One sample yielded the 12 T cell receptor beta chains listed below, sequenced in a study of T-cell reconstitution after alpha-beta-depleted transplantation in children. Researchers prepared the TCRbeta library using unique molecular identifiers, the study reports. TCRdb used MiXCR to reprocess the PCR reads, holding one entry per CDR3 protein. The sample carries around 500,000 distinct CDR3 sequences, roughly 23% recorded once. The sample here was PBMCs, mostly from graft donor cells, taken 360 days after TCRalphabeta/CD19-depleted stem cell transplant. These receptor sequences come from a boy under three years old who had a stem cell transplant for acute myeloid leukemia, so the T cells may come from the graft donor.

This clonotype was recorded a few times. Written as DNA, the CDR3 is TGTGCCAGCAGTTCAGTATCGGATGGCTACACCTTC. It yields the protein CASSSVSDGYTF. This rearrangement joins TRBV12-3 or TRBV12-4 to TRBJ1-2; D call uncertain. There are 12 residues in the CDR3. Trimming took off 4 bases at V and 6 bases at J, with 9 bases between the two ends.

This clonotype was seen a few times. The chain carries TRBV12-3 or TRBV12-4 and TRBJ1-2; TRBD1 matches at 10 bases. The CDR3 runs 15 residues. The ends lost 4 bases at V and 7 bases at J; junction bases unmatched: 9. CDR3 sequence: CASSSRDRGHRGYTF. In nucleotides, the CDR3 is TGTGCCAGCAGTTCCCGGGACAGGGGACACCGTGGCTACACCTTC.

In DNA, the CDR3 is TGTGCCAGCAGCTTATGGGGACGGCTACTAGAGTCGAACACCGGGGAGCTGTTTTTT. It encodes CASSLWGRLLESNTGELFF. The V gene is TRBV11-2, the J gene TRBJ2-2; D might be TRBD1 or TRBD2, each matching 5 bases. V was shortened by 2 bases and J by 0 bases, with 19 bases between the two germline ends. The CDR3 is 19 residues long. Germline V CDR1 and CDR2: SGHAT, FQNNGV. Full variable domain (outside the CDR3, taken from reference TRBV11-2 and TRBJ2-2): EAGVAQSPRYKIIEKRQSVAFWCNPISGHATLYWYQQILGQGPKLLIQFQNNGVVDDSQLPKDRFSAERLKGVDSTLKIQPAKLEDSAVYLCASSLWGRLLESNTGELFFGEGSRLTVL.

This clonotype was detected a few times. The chain joins TRBV15 to TRBJ2-7, with D maybe TRBD1 (5 bases). The CDR3 totals 13 residues. Trimming removed 2 bases from V and 3 bases from J, with 8 bases in between. Germline CDR1 is LNHNV and CDR2 is YYDKDF (reference sequence). The CDR3 sequence is CATSRTQGYEQYV. The CDR3 region has the DNA TGTGCCACCAGCAGAACTCAGGGCTACGAGCAGTACGTC.

The sample holds a few counts of this clonotype. This sequence joins TRBV6-5 and TRBJ2-1; TRBD2 agrees at 11 bases. From germline, CDR1 is MNHEY and CDR2 SVGAGI. Unmatched junction bases numbered 6, after V lost 2 bases and J lost 0 bases. This CDR3 has 18 amino acids. CDR3 amino acids: CASSYLLSGGASYNEQFF. The CDR3 DNA reads as TGTGCCAGCAGTTACCTCCTTAGCGGGGGGGCCTCCTACAATGAGCAGTTCTTC.

This clonotype was counted at least ten times. The chain couples TRBV29-1 to TRBJ2-3, with TRBD1 as a possible D gene (5 bases). The length of the CDR3 is 15 residues. Trimming removed 1 base from V and 4 bases from J, with 15 bases in between. Germline lookup yields CDR1 SQVTM and CDR2 ANQGSEA. In DNA, the CDR3 is TGCAGCGTTGAAGGGGGCCCTGGAAGGCCAGATACGCAGTATTTT. It translates to CSVEGGPGRPDTQYF.

This clonotype showed up just a few times. The genes are TRBV6-5 and TRBJ2-2, with a tentative D call TRBD1 (5 bases). The CDR3 has 17 amino acids. Germline values: CDR1 MNHEY, CDR2 SVGAGI. V was clipped by 2 bases and J by 4 bases, with 17 bases between them. The CDR3 DNA reads as TGTGCCAGCAGTTACGCTGTCTATGTAGGGGCCACCGGGGAGCTGTTTTTT. It codes for CASSYAVYVGATGELFF.

This clonotype was observed at least ten times. V gene TRBV6-5 combines with J gene TRBJ2-3; D could derive from TRBD1 or TRBD2 (5 bases each). Germline assignment: CDR1 MNHEY and CDR2 SVGAGI. The CDR3 totals 15 residues. V was clipped by 2 bases and J by 2 bases, with 11 bases between them. This CDR3 reads CASSYGRDHTDTQYF. In nucleotides, the CDR3 is TGTGCCAGCAGTTACGGACGGGACCACACAGATACGCAGTATTTT.

This clonotype came up a few times. The rearrangement uses TRBV12-3 or TRBV12-4 and TRBJ2-7; D unresolved. The germline V and J ends were trimmed by 8 bases and 2 bases, with 10 bases remaining between them. The CDR3 extends over 12 amino acids. CDR3 nucleotide sequence: TGTGCCAGCGGAGCGAATACCTACGAGCAGTACTTC. It specifies CASGANTYEQYF.

This chain links TRBV6-2 or TRBV6-3 with TRBJ2-3; 7 nucleotides agree with TRBD2. This CDR3 has 15 residues. Germline V CDR1 and CDR2: MNHEY, SVGEGT. Trimming at V came to 6 bases and at J to 14 bases, leaving 20 bases not matched to a gene. CDR3 nucleotides: TGTGCCAGCAGCCTCCTCGGGACTACGGTGAACGCAAGGTATTTT. Protein: CASSLLGTTVNARYF.

In its sample, this clonotype was seen many times. This rearrangement joins TRBV29-1 to TRBJ2-5; 7 nucleotides align to TRBD1. With 7 bases clipped from V and 1 base from J, the junction kept 9 bases outside the gene matches. Germline V gene sequence: CDR1 SQVTM, CDR2 ANQGSEA. This CDR3 spans 14 amino acids. The CDR3: CSASPWDSQETQYF. Here the CDR3 DNA reads TGCAGCGCCTCGCCCTGGGACAGCCAAGAGACCCAGTACTTC.

This clonotype was detected only a few times. The J gene is TRBJ1-1, the V gene TRBV5-1; TRBD1 agrees at 7 bases. V dropped 6 bases and J dropped 0; count of bases not matched to a gene: 5. This CDR3 comprises 14 residues. From germline, CDR1 is SGHRS and CDR2 YFSETQ. The CDR3 DNA is TGCGCCAGCAACCGACAGGGCTTGAACACTGAAGCTTTCTTT. It specifies CASNRQGLNTEAFF.